The TCR beta chain described here comes from a study of blood T cell repertoires in COVID-19. The V gene lost 4 bases and the J gene lost 4 bases, with 16 bases spanning the gap. This CDR3 is built from 15 residues. From germline, CDR1 is MDHEN and CDR2 SYDVKM. Original processing notes: Amplification of reference gene primers was used by the study to estimate nucleated cell counts. The data were produced by immunoSEQ multiplex PCR, yet TCRdb's version contains in-frame clones alone and is incomplete. The V and J calls and clone size are taken from that table; D and trimming were inferred from the DNA. Of around 250,000 clones detected, roughly 79% appear once; the ten largest clones hold about 2%.

V and J are TRBV28 and TRBJ1-1; perhaps TRBD1 as D (6 bases). Material: peripheral blood. This TCR came from a woman of 80 years or more with acute or convalescent COVID-19. The CDR3 sequence: CASSSGGTGGTEAFF. DNA for the CDR3: TGTGCCAGCAGTTCGGGGGGCACCGGAGGCACTGAAGCTTTCTTT. Full variable domain (missing parts from reference TRBV28 and TRBJ1-1): DVKVTQSSRYLVKRTGEKVFLECVQDMDHENMFWYRQDPGLGLRLIYFSYDVKMKEKGDIPEGYSVSREKKERFSLILESASTNQTSMYLCASSSGGTGGTEAFFGQGTRLTVV.